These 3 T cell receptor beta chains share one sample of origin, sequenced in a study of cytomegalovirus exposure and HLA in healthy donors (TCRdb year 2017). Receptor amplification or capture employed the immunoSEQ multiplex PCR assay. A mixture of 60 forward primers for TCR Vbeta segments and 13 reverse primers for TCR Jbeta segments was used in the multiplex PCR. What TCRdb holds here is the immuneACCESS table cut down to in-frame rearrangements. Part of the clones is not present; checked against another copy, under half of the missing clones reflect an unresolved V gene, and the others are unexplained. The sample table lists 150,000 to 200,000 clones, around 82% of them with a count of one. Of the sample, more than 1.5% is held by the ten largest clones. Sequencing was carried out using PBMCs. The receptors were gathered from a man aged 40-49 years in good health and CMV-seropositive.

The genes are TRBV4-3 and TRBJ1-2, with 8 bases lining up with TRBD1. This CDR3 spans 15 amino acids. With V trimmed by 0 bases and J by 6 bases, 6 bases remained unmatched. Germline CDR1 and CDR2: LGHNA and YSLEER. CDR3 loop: CASSQDPGGEDGYTF. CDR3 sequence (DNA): TGCGCCAGCAGCCAAGATCCAGGGGGCGAGGATGGCTACACCTTC.

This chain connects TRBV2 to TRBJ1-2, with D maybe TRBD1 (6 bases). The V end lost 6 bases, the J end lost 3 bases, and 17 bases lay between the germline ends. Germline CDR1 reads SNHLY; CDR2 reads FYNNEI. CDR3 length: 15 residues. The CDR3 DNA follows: TGTGCCAGCAGCCAACAAGGACAGACCTACTATGGCTACACCTTC. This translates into CASSQQGQTYYGYTF.

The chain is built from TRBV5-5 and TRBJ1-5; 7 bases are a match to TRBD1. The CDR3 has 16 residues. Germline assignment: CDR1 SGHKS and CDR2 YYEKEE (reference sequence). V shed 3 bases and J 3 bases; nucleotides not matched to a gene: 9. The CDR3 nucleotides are TGTGCCAGCAGCTACTTACCGGGACAGAACAATCAGCCCCAGCATTTT. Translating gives CASSYLPGQNNQPQHF.